This paragraph covers one T cell receptor beta chain sequence. Its antigen is unknown. The assay was immunoSEQ multiplex PCR, and TCRdb's table has in-frame clones only and misses some. The sample shows 27,000 or so clones, roughly 80% of them seen only once. The data are from a study of vaccination effects on CD4 cells after COVID-19. Across the whole study: The median interval between the second dose and post-vaccine sampling was 72 days. The study, taken as a whole, reports: In the study, convalescent patients were few, and early post-infection timepoints were absent.

Before sequencing, viral peptide pools were used by the ViraFEST assay to expand antigen-specific CD4+ T cells. Following 10 days of culture, CD4+ T cells were isolated. The cohort was immunized with two doses of either the BNT162b2 or mRNA-1273 vaccine. Vaccine recipients, nucleocapsid antibody negative, had no prior SARS-CoV-2 infection. Germline V CDR1 and CDR2: SGHTA, FQGNSA. The CDR3 loop spans 16 amino acids. The ends were cut back, 1 base at V and 4 bases at J, with 16 bases in the middle. This specimen was CD4+ T cells from PBMCs cultured with HCoV-NL63 spike peptides, taken after COVID-19 vaccination. The V gene is TRBV7-2, the J gene TRBJ1-1; TRBD1 might be the D (5 bases). This TCR derives from a human donor who received a COVID-19 vaccine. Some clones in this sample may be carry-over from other donors' samples. The CDR3 is CASSLGAGRGSTEAFF. CDR3 bases: TGTGCCAGCAGCTTAGGGGCAGGGCGGGGAAGCACTGAAGCTTTCTTT.